This is a list of T cell receptor beta chains from one sample in a study of CD8 T cells in ankylosing spondylitis. TCRdb passed the 5' RACE reads through MiXCR, listing each CDR3 protein once. The sample has about 130,000 distinct CDR3 sequences, approximately 17% seen once. The specimen sequenced was blood, either unsorted or a sorted T cell fraction (not recorded which). Receptor source: a male donor with ankylosing spondylitis. The conserved cysteine and the conserved F or W are not part of the CDR3 here. Rows may omit the clone size; those that give it use once, few, many or a size class.

V gene: TRBV12-3/TRBV12-4; clone size: few; CDR3 protein: ASSLGSGRVMEQY
V gene: TRBV2; clone size: few; CDR3 protein: ASSEPSGTMFEKLF
V gene: TRBV28; clone size: few; CDR3 protein: ASSWTSGGTDTQY
V gene: TRBV15; clone size: few; CDR3 protein: ATSRLRGPSNQPQH
V gene: TRBV27; clone size: NA; CDR3 protein: ASSSQSWLITGELF
V gene: TRBV14; clone size: once; CDR3 protein: ASSKGGLAFSSYEQY
V gene: TRBV14; clone size: NA; CDR3 protein: ASSQEGALAYNEQF
V gene: TRBV27; clone size: NA; CDR3 protein: ASSPPGSGYEQY
V gene: TRBV15; clone size: NA; CDR3 protein: ATSRVRTGHYNEQF
V gene: TRBV20-1; clone size: few; CDR3 protein: SARGSGKREVFEQF
V gene: TRBV7-9; clone size: NA; CDR3 protein: ASSSGPHEQY
V gene: TRBV7-9; clone size: NA; CDR3 protein: ASSLEGTGGVNEQF
V gene: TRBV6-5; clone size: few; CDR3 protein: ASSYSGRVKDTQY
V gene: TRBV27; clone size: NA; CDR3 protein: ASSLAGQFNQPQH
V gene: TRBV28; clone size: NA; CDR3 protein: ASSSWDRGPTNYGYT
V gene: TRBV20-1; clone size: few; CDR3 protein: SARPAEGPNTEAF
V gene: TRBV24-1; clone size: NA; CDR3 protein: ATSAQREYNEQF
V gene: TRBV25-1; clone size: NA; CDR3 protein: AVGTIQETQY
V gene: TRBV5-1; clone size: few; CDR3 protein: ASSSEREQYEQY
V gene: TRBV6-2/TRBV6-3; clone size: few; CDR3 protein: ASSYSWGRIGNQPQH
V gene: TRBV6-5; clone size: once; CDR3 protein: ASSYTGQTQETQY
V gene: TRBV5-1; clone size: few; CDR3 protein: ASSYSDSYGYT
V gene: TRBV6-2/TRBV6-3; clone size: NA; CDR3 protein: ASSYASGTSGEF
V gene: TRBV7-9; clone size: few; CDR3 protein: ASSLVNGYT
V gene: TRBV5-5; clone size: few; CDR3 protein: ASSFRQGGTYEQY
V gene: TRBV30; clone size: NA; CDR3 protein: AWEGQADEQY
V gene: TRBV29-1; clone size: NA; CDR3 protein: SVQFEGQY